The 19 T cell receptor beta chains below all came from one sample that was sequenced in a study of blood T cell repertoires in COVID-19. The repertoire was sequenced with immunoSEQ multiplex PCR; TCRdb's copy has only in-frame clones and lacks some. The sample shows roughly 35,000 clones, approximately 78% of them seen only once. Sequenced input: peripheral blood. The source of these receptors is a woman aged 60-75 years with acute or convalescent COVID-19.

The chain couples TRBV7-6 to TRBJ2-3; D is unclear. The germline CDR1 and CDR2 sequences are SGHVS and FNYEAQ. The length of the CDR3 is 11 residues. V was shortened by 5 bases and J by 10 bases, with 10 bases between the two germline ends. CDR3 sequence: CASSAGEAQYF. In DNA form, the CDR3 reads TGTGCCAGCAGCGCTGGAGAGGCGCAGTATTTT. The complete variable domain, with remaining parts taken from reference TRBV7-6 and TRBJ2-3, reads GAGVSQSPRYKVTKRGQDVALRCDPISGHVSLYWYRQALGQGPEFLTYFNYEAQQDKSGLPNDRFSAERPEGSISTLTIQRTEQRDSAMYRCASSAGEAQYFGPGTRLTVL.

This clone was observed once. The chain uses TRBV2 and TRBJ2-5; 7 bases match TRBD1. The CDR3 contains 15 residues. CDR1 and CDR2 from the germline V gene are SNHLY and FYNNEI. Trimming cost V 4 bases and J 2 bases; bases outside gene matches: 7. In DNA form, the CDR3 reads TGTGCCAGCAGTGTCGCGACAGGGTGGCAAGAGACCCAGTACTTC. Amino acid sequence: CASSVATGWQETQYF.

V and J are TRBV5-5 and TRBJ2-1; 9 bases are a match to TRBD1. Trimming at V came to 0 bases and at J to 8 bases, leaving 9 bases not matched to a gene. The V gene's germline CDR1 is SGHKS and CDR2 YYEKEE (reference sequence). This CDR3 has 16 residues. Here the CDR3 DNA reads TGTGCCAGCAGCTTGGTCCCCGGGACAGGGAGCGATGAGCAGTTCTTC. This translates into CASSLVPGTGSDEQFF.

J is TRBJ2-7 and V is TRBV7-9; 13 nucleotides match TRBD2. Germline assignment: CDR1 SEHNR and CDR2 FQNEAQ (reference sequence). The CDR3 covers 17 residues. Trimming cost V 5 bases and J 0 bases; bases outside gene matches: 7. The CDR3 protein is CASSKTSGGYSSYEQYF. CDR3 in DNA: TGTGCCAGCAGCAAGACTAGCGGGGGGTACAGCTCCTACGAGCAGTACTTC.

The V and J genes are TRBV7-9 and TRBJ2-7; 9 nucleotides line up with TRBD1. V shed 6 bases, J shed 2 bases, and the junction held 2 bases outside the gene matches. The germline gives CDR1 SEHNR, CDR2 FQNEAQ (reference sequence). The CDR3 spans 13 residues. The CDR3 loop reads CASRRQGAYEQYF. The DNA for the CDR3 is TGTGCCAGCAGACGACAGGGGGCCTACGAGCAGTACTTC.

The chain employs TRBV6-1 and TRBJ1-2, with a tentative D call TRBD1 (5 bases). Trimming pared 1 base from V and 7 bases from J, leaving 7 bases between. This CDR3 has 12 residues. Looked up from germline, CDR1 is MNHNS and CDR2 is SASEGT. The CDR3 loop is CASSEVGGGYTF. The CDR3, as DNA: TGTGCCAGCAGTGAAGTGGGGGGTGGCTACACCTTC.

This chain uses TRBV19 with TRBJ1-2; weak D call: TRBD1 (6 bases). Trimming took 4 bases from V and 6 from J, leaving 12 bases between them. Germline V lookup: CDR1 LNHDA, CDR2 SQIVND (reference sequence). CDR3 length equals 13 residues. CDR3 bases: TGTGCCAGTAGTAACAGGGACCTCCATGGCTACACCTTC. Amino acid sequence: CASSNRDLHGYTF.

The CDR3 loop reads CASSQSQGGSLQETQYF. The CDR3 DNA reads TGCGCCAGCAGCCAATCACAGGGGGGGAGCCTCCAAGAGACCCAGTACTTC. V usage is TRBV4-1 and J usage is TRBJ2-5, with D possibly matching TRBD1 (8 bases). The CDR3 sequence is 17 residues long. Per the germline V gene, CDR1 is MGHRA and CDR2 is YSYEKL. The V end lost 2 bases, the J end lost 1 base, and 17 bases lay between the germline ends.

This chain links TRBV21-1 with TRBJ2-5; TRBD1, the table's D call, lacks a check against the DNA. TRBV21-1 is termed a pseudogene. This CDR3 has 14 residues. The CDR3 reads CASSKEDSQETQYF. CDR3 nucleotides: TGTGCCAGCAGCAAAGAGGACAGCCAAGAGACCCAGTACTTC.

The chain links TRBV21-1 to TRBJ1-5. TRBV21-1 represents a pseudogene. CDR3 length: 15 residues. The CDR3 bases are TGTGCCAGCAGCAACCCCCACTTCCATTTCCAGCCCCAGCATTTT. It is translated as CASSNPHFHFQPQHF.

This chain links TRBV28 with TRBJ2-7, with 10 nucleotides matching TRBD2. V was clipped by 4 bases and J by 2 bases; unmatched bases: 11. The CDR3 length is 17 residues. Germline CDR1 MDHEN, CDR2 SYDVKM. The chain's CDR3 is CASSSQAGGFVAYEQYF. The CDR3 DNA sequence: TGTGCCAGCAGTTCTCAAGCGGGGGGGTTCGTCGCCTACGAGCAGTACTTC.

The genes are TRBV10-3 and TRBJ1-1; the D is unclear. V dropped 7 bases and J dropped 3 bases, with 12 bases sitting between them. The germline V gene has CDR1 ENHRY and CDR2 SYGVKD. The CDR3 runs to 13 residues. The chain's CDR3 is CAIKLGRDTEAFF. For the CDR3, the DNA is TGTGCCATCAAACTAGGGAGGGACACTGAAGCTTTCTTT.

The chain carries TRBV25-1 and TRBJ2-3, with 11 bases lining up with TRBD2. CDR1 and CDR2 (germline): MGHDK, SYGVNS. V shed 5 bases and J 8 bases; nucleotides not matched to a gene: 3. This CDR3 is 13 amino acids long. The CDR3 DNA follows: TGTGCCAGCAGTCGAGGGACTAGCGGTACGCAGTATTTT. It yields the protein CASSRGTSGTQYF.

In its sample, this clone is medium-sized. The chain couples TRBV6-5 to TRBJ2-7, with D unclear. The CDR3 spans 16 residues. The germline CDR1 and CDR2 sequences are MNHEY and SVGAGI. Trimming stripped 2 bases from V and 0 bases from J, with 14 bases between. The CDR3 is CASSYEGGENSYEQYF. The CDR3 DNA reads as TGTGCCAGCAGTTACGAAGGCGGCGAAAACTCCTACGAGCAGTACTTC.

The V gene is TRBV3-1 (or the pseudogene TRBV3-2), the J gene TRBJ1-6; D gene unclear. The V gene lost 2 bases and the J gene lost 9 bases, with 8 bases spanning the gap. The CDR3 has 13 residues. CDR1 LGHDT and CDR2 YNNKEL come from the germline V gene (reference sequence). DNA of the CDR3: TGTGCCAGCAGCCAATCCTCCGTTTCACCCCTCCACTTT. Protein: CASSQSSVSPLHF.

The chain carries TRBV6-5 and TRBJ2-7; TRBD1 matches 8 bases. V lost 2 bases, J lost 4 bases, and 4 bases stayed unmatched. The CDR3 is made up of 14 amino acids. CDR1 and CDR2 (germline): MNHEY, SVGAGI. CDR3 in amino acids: CASSYRQGTYEQYF. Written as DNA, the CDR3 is TGTGCCAGCAGTTACCGACAGGGGACATACGAGCAGTACTTC.

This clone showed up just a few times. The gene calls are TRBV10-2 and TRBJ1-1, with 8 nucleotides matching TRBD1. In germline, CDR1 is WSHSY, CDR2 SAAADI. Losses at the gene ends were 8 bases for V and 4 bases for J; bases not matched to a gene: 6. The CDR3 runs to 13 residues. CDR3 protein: CASSGGTFTEAFF. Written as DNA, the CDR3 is TGCGCCAGCTCAGGGGGCACGTTCACTGAAGCTTTCTTT.

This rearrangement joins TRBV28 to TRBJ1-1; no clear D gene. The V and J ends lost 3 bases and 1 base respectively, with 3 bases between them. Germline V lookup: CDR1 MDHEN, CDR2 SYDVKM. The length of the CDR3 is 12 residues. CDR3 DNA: TGTGCCAGCAGTTTCTGGAACACTGAAGCTTTCTTT. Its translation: CASSFWNTEAFF.

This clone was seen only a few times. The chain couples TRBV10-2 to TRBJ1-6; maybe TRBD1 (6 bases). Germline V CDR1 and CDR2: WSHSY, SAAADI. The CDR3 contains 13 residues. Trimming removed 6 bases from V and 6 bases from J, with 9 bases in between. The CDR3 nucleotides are TGCGCCAGCAGCGACAGGCTTAATTCACCCCTCCACTTT. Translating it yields CASSDRLNSPLHF.